A single sample is the source of the 12 T cell receptor beta chains below, sequenced in a study of blood T cell repertoires in COVID-19. Only in-frame clones appear in the TCRdb table, and some are missing; sequencing was by immunoSEQ multiplex PCR. This table has 250,000 or so clones, about nine tenths appearing once. The sequencing input was peripheral blood. Every receptor here comes from a man younger than 40 with COVID-19, enrolled during active disease.

This clone has a single count. J is TRBJ1-2 and V is TRBV23-1; D call uncertain. TRBV23-1 is reported as an ORF; its role is uncertain. The CDR3 totals 16 residues. Between the trimmed V and J ends, which lost 0 bases and 1 base, there was a span of 12 bases. The CDR3 loop reads CASSQSLDGINYGYTF. The CDR3 coding sequence is TGCGCCAGCAGTCAATCCCTCGACGGGATTAACTATGGCTACACCTTC.

V usage is TRBV28 and J usage is TRBJ1-5; perhaps TRBD1 as D (6 bases). Germline CDR1 reads MDHEN; CDR2 reads SYDVKM. V lost 3 bases, J lost 8 bases, and 17 bases lay in between. The CDR3 length is 15 residues. CDR3 region: CASSLVVGGGEPQHF. The CDR3 nucleotides are TGTGCCAGCAGTTTGGTGGTAGGGGGTGGGGAGCCCCAGCATTTT.

This clone turned up a few times. V gene TRBV6-6 combines with J gene TRBJ1-6, with D uncertain. The CDR3 is 14 amino acids. V shed 4 bases and J shed 7 bases, with 11 bases lying between them. Germline loops: CDR1 MNHNY, CDR2 SVGAGI (reference sequence). CDR3 coding DNA: TGTGCCAGCAGTTTATTCCCGGGGAATTCACCCCTCCACTTT. This translates into CASSLFPGNSPLHF.

This clone appeared once. Mismatch with germline at one junction end may stem from a read error. V usage is TRBV11-2 and J usage is TRBJ2-4; TRBD2 might be the D (6 bases). There are 13 residues in the CDR3. Looked up from germline, CDR1 is SGHAT and CDR2 is FQNNGV. The CDR3 DNA reads as TGTGCCAGCCGCGTACTAGCCAAAAACATTCAATACTTC. Its translation is CASRVLAKNIQYF. The complete variable domain, with remaining parts taken from reference TRBV11-2 and TRBJ2-4, reads EAGVAQSPRYKIIEKRQSVAFWCNPISGHATLYWYQQILGQGPKLLIQFQNNGVVDDSQLPKDRFSAERLKGVDSTLKIQPAKLEDSAVYLCASRVLAKNIQYFGAGTRLSVL.

V usage is TRBV19 and J usage is TRBJ2-1; D uncertain. Germline-derived CDR1 and CDR2 are LNHDA and SQIVND (reference sequence). This CDR3 has 14 amino acids. V was shortened by 7 bases and J by 5 bases, with 15 bases between the two germline ends. CDR3 coding DNA: TGTGCCAGTAACCCCGAAGCACTCAACAATGAGCAGTTCTTC. Amino acids: CASNPEALNNEQFF.

This chain connects TRBV30 to TRBJ2-7; the D is unclear. CDR3 size: 14 residues. Trimming took 3 bases from V and 0 from J, leaving 12 bases between them. CDR1 is GTSNPN and CDR2 is SVGIG in the germline V gene (reference sequence). Here the CDR3 reads CAWRDTPTSYEQYF. CDR3 DNA: TGTGCCTGGAGAGACACCCCTACCTCCTACGAGCAGTACTTC.

This clone was detected once. The CDR3 here is CASSEDGTGVGNQPQHF. CDR3 nucleotide sequence: TGTGCCAGCAGTGAAGATGGGACAGGGGTTGGCAATCAGCCCCAGCATTTT. The chain recombines TRBV6-1 with TRBJ1-5; 10 positions match TRBD1. J lost 2 bases, V lost 1 base, and 5 bases had no gene match. Germline V gene lookup returns CDR1 MNHNS and CDR2 SASEGT. There are 17 residues in the CDR3.

This chain links TRBV29-1 with TRBJ2-1, with 15 bases that match TRBD2. The V gene end was trimmed by 3 bases and the J gene end by 10 bases; junction bases not matched to a gene: 4. The germline V gene has CDR1 SQVTM and CDR2 ANQGSEA. CDR3 length: 14 residues. The CDR3 DNA follows: TGCAGCGTTGACGGGACTAGCGGGGGGTACGAGCAGTTCTTC. This encodes CSVDGTSGGYEQFF.

The chain couples TRBV27 to TRBJ1-2; D unclear. The CDR3 contains 16 residues. V gave up 6 bases and J gave up 0 bases, with 17 bases separating them. Germline assignment: CDR1 MNHEY and CDR2 SMNVEV (reference sequence). DNA for the CDR3: TGTGCCAGCAGGCTAGCCAGCACAGCCCCTAACTATGGCTACACCTTC. Its protein is CASRLASTAPNYGYTF.

The V and J genes are TRBV6-1 and TRBJ1-2; D gene unclear. The germline gives CDR1 MNHNS, CDR2 SASEGT. V was clipped by 0 bases and J by 1 base, with 12 bases between them. The CDR3 totals 16 residues. In DNA, the CDR3 is TGTGCCAGCAGTGAAGCAGCGGCGACGGGTAACTATGGCTACACCTTC. Encoded protein: CASSEAAATGNYGYTF.

The V and J genes are TRBV7-7 and TRBJ2-1, with TRBD2 matching over 9 bases. This CDR3 region has 16 residues. The J segment lost 0 bases and the V segment lost 4 bases, leaving 4 bases of the junction unmatched. The germline gives CDR1 SSHAT, CDR2 FNYEAQ (reference sequence). The CDR3 is CASSSRLADSYNEQFF. In DNA form, the CDR3 reads TGTGCCAGCAGCTCGCGACTAGCGGACTCCTACAATGAGCAGTTCTTC.

The count of this clone is one. This rearrangement joins TRBV5-1 to TRBJ1-1; 7 bases map to TRBD1. The CDR3 totals 14 residues. Germline loops: CDR1 SGHRS, CDR2 YFSETQ. V lost 0 bases, J lost 5 bases, and 4 bases stayed unmatched. The CDR3 DNA reads as TGCGCCAGCAGCTTGGGGGGACAGAGTACTGAAGCTTTCTTT. It yields the protein CASSLGGQSTEAFF.